These 30 T cell receptor beta chains came from one sample sequenced in a study of CD8 T cells in Susac syndrome. The RNA, roughly 0.5 to 1 ug, was put through reverse transcription using random hexamers. TCRdb passed the immunoSEQ multiplex PCR reads through MiXCR, listing each CDR3 protein once. The sample shows about 430,000 distinct CDR3 sequences, 75% to 90% of them seen only once. Sequenced: CD8+ T cells from PBMCs. Receptor source: a human donor with multiple sclerosis.

This clonotype was seen more than once but under ten times. The chain employs TRBV12-3 or TRBV12-4 and TRBJ1-5, with no clear D. V was cut by 1 base and J by 4 bases, with 8 bases left in between. CDR3 length: 14 residues. CDR3 region: CASSLGPANQPQHF. CDR3 DNA sequence: TGTGCCAGCAGTTTAGGGCCAGCTAATCAGCCCCAGCATTTT.

In the case of this clonotype: At one end, the junction sequence differs from germline, possibly due to a read error. The chain links TRBV7-7 to TRBJ2-7; 8 positions agree with TRBD2. Germline-derived CDR1 and CDR2 are SSHAT and FNYEAQ (reference sequence). The CDR3 runs to 14 residues. This CDR3 reads CASSPGLENYEQYF. DNA of the CDR3: TGTGCTAGCAGCCCGGGACTAGAGAACTACGAGCAGTACTTC.

The rearrangement uses TRBV7-9 and TRBJ1-1, with D perhaps TRBD1 (6 bases). CDR3 length equals 14 residues. V was pared by 2 bases and J by 4 bases, with 11 bases between. Germline V lookup: CDR1 SEHNR, CDR2 FQNEAQ (reference sequence). CDR3 loop: CASSLREQGTEAFF. For the CDR3, the DNA is TGTGCCAGCAGCTTACGCGAACAGGGCACTGAAGCTTTCTTT.

The chain joins TRBV5-6 to TRBJ2-7; no definite D call. The CDR3 consists of 15 residues. CDR1 and CDR2 from the germline V gene are SGHDT and YYEEEE. The ends were cut back, 4 bases at V and 3 bases at J, with 17 bases in the middle. This chain's CDR3 is CASSLPTTAVYEQYF. DNA of the CDR3: TGTGCCAGCAGCCTTCCTACTACCGCCGTCTACGAGCAGTACTTC.

This chain uses TRBV11-2 with TRBJ1-1; the D gene is possibly TRBD1 (5 bases). V was cut by 5 bases and J by 10 bases, with 14 bases left in between. From germline, CDR1 is SGHAT and CDR2 FQNNGV. This CDR3 comprises 12 residues. The CDR3 here is CASSTGVLGAFF. The CDR3 DNA follows: TGTGCCAGCAGCACGGGGGTTCTGGGAGCTTTCTTT.

The chain couples TRBV27 to TRBJ2-7; weak D call: TRBD1 (6 bases). V was trimmed by 3 bases and J by 0 bases, leaving 15 bases between them. The CDR3 extends over 16 amino acids. Germline CDR1 is MNHEY and CDR2 is SMNVEV (reference sequence). CDR3 sequence reads: CASSLSGAQLSYEQYF. The CDR3 DNA reads as TGTGCCAGCAGTTTGTCAGGGGCCCAACTCTCCTACGAGCAGTACTTC.

The V and J genes are TRBV19 and TRBJ1-5; D is undetermined. The V end was cut by 5 bases, the J end by 0 bases, with 11 bases between. The CDR3 is 15 residues long. Germline CDR1 LNHDA, CDR2 SQIVND (reference sequence). Written as DNA, the CDR3 is TGTGCCAGTAGTGCCGCAGATTATAGCAATCAGCCCCAGCATTTT. Translated, it gives CASSAADYSNQPQHF.

This chain uses TRBV6-2 or TRBV6-3 with TRBJ2-1, with D possibly being TRBD1 (5 bases). V was trimmed by 0 bases and J by 7 bases, leaving 16 bases between them. This CDR3 has 16 amino acids. Per the germline V gene, CDR1 is MNHEY and CDR2 is SVGEGT. CDR3 sequence (DNA): TGTGCCAGCAGTTACTCGTGGACAAGGTACAATAATGAGCAGTTCTTC. This codes for CASSYSWTRYNNEQFF.

The CDR3 reads CASSSASRDNSYEQYF. The CDR3 DNA sequence: TGTGCCAGCAGCTCGGCGTCCCGGGACAATTCCTACGAGCAGTACTTC. The chain joins TRBV5-6 to TRBJ2-7; tentative D call: TRBD1 (6 bases). Trimming shortened V by 3 bases and J by 1 base, and 17 bases separated the two germline ends. The CDR3 runs to 16 residues. CDR1 and CDR2 from the germline V gene are SGHDT and YYEEEE.

The genes are TRBV5-6 and TRBJ1-2, with TRBD1 matching 8 bases. CDR1 is SGHDT, CDR2 YYEEEE, per germline. The CDR3 spans 14 residues. J lost 2 bases, V lost 3 bases, and 3 bases had no gene match. CDR3 amino acids: CASSWRTGNYGYTF. CDR3 DNA sequence: TGTGCCAGCAGCTGGAGGACAGGGAACTATGGCTACACCTTC.

This sequence joins TRBV5-4 and TRBJ2-1, with 9 bases aligning to TRBD2. With V trimmed by 1 base and J by 4 bases, 3 bases remained unmatched. Germline values: CDR1 SGHNT, CDR2 YYREEE (reference sequence). There are 15 residues in the CDR3. Here the CDR3 reads CASSLILAGYNEQFF. CDR3 coding DNA: TGTGCCAGCAGCTTGATACTAGCGGGTTACAATGAGCAGTTCTTC. The variable domain in full, completed from reference TRBV5-4 and TRBJ2-1, reads ETGVTQSPTHLIKTRGQQVTLRCSSQSGHNTVSWYQQALGQGPQFIFQYYREEENGRGNFPPRFSGLQFPNYSSELNVNALELDDSALYLCASSLILAGYNEQFFGPGTRLTVL.

This chain joins TRBV7-9 and TRBJ2-1; TRBD2 is a possible D gene (5 bases). V was pared by 3 bases and J by 8 bases, with 14 bases between. The germline V gene has CDR1 SEHNR and CDR2 FQNEAQ (reference sequence). CDR3 length: 14 amino acids. For the CDR3, the DNA is TGTGCCAGCAGCTTCTTAAGCCTCGGGGATGAGCAGTTCTTC. Amino acid sequence: CASSFLSLGDEQFF. Combining the CDR3 with reference TRBV7-9 and TRBJ2-1 gives the whole variable domain DTGVSQNPRHKITKRGQNVTFRCDPISEHNRLYWYRQTLGQGPEFLTYFQNEAQLEKSRLLSDRFSAERPKGSFSTLEIQRTEQGDSAMYLCASSFLSLGDEQFFGPGTRLTVL.

V usage is TRBV28 and J usage is TRBJ1-5; D is possibly TRBD1 (5 bases). Looked up from germline, CDR1 is MDHEN and CDR2 is SYDVKM. CDR3 length: 17 residues. Trimming left V 2 bases short and J 1 base short, with 15 bases between. Here the CDR3 reads CASSLTPGGASNQPQHF. The CDR3 nucleotides are TGTGCCAGCAGTTTAACCCCCGGCGGGGCCAGCAATCAGCCCCAGCATTTT.

This sequence joins TRBV14 and TRBJ1-1, with D unclear. In germline, CDR1 is SGHDN, CDR2 FVKESK. Deletions cut 5 bases from V and 4 bases from J, with 17 bases between. The CDR3 is 15 amino acids. This chain's CDR3 is CASSEVSYWPTEAFF. CDR3 DNA sequence: TGTGCCAGCAGCGAGGTATCCTATTGGCCCACTGAAGCTTTCTTT.

This chain joins TRBV28 and TRBJ2-7, with 8 bases that match TRBD2. The CDR3 consists of 16 residues. The germline CDR1 and CDR2 sequences are MDHEN and SYDVKM. V gave up 2 bases and J gave up 0 bases; unmatched junction bases: 6. CDR3 DNA sequence: TGTGCCAGCAGTTTAGAGGGTAGCGGGACCTCCTACGAGCAGTACTTC. This sequence encodes CASSLEGSGTSYEQYF.

This chain links TRBV4-1 with TRBJ2-2; perhaps TRBD2 as D (6 bases). V dropped 6 bases and J dropped 4 bases, with 12 bases sitting between them. CDR1 and CDR2 (germline): MGHRA, YSYEKL. CDR3 length: 14 residues. As DNA, the CDR3 is TGCGCCAGCAGATCGGCCGGGGGCACCGGGGAGCTGTTTTTT. Amino acid sequence: CASRSAGGTGELFF.

The rearrangement links TRBV6-5 to TRBJ1-1; 7 bases are shared with TRBD1. Germline V gives CDR1 MNHEY, CDR2 SVGAGI. After removal of 2 bases from V and 5 bases from J, the junction contained 14 bases not matched to a gene. The CDR3 consists of 17 residues. The DNA of the CDR3 is TGTGCCAGCAGTTACCCCCGGACAGGATTGGCGGGAACTGAAGCTTTCTTT. This encodes CASSYPRTGLAGTEAFF.

The rearrangement joins TRBV6-4 to TRBJ1-2; D remains ambiguous. CDR3 length: 15 residues. CDR1 MRHNA and CDR2 SNTAGT come from the germline V gene. V was trimmed by 2 bases and J by 2 bases, leaving 12 bases between them. The CDR3 is CASSDDSETNYGYTF. The CDR3 nucleotides read TGTGCCAGCAGTGACGACTCGGAAACGAACTATGGCTACACCTTC.

The chain combines TRBV28 with TRBJ2-1; 9 nucleotides align to TRBD2. V lost 4 bases, J lost 0 bases, and 13 bases stayed unmatched. The CDR3 extends over 19 amino acids. The germline V gene has CDR1 MDHEN and CDR2 SYDVKM. The CDR3, as DNA: TGTGCCAGCAGTTCCGGGGGGGAGCGGGAGGCGGTCTCCTACAATGAGCAGTTCTTC. Translated: CASSSGGEREAVSYNEQFF.

This clonotype occurred once. The rearrangement uses TRBV28 and TRBJ2-1; D remains ambiguous. The germline gives CDR1 MDHEN, CDR2 SYDVKM. This CDR3 is built from 14 residues. Trimming took 6 bases from V and 1 from J, leaving 10 bases between them. The CDR3, as DNA: TGTGCCAGCAGGCCCGCACAGTCCTACAATGAGCAGTTCTTC. Protein sequence: CASRPAQSYNEQFF.

The CDR3 here is CASSLYAPGETQYF. The CDR3 DNA reads as TGCGCCAGCAGCTTGTATGCCCCGGGGGAGACCCAGTACTTC. This chain uses TRBV5-1 with TRBJ2-5; TRBD2 is a possible D gene (5 bases). CDR3 length: 14 amino acids. V dropped 1 base and J dropped 5 bases, with 12 bases sitting between them. From germline, CDR1 is SGHRS and CDR2 YFSETQ. Variable domain in full (rest from reference TRBV5-1 and TRBJ2-5): KAGVTQTPRYLIKTRGQQVTLSCSPISGHRSVSWYQQTPGQGLQFLFEYFSETQRNKGNFPGRFSGRQFSNSRSEMNVSTLELGDSALYLCASSLYAPGETQYFGPGTRLLVL.

This chain uses TRBV7-6 with TRBJ1-1, with 7 bases lining up with TRBD1. The trim removed 5 bases at V and 1 base at J, leaving 4 bases unmatched. CDR3 length: 14 amino acids. Germline V CDR1 and CDR2: SGHVS, FNYEAQ. The CDR3 coding sequence is TGTGCCAGCAGCCTGGGACAGCCGAACACTGAAGCTTTCTTT. Its translation is CASSLGQPNTEAFF. Combining the CDR3 with reference TRBV7-6 and TRBJ1-1 gives the whole variable domain GAGVSQSPRYKVTKRGQDVALRCDPISGHVSLYWYRQALGQGPEFLTYFNYEAQQDKSGLPNDRFSAERPEGSISTLTIQRTEQRDSAMYRCASSLGQPNTEAFFGQGTRLTVV.

The V gene is TRBV7-6, the J gene TRBJ2-3; TRBD2 agrees at 9 bases. The germline CDR1 and CDR2 sequences are SGHVS and FNYEAQ. The CDR3 has 15 amino acids. V was clipped by 1 base and J by 4 bases; unmatched bases: 3. The CDR3 protein is CASSLVSGSADTQYF. CDR3 DNA sequence: TGTGCCAGCAGCTTAGTTAGCGGGAGCGCAGATACGCAGTATTTT.

In this sample, this clonotype turned up once. The chain uses TRBV5-1 and TRBJ2-1; 13 bases align to TRBD2. Germline-derived CDR1 and CDR2 are SGHRS and YFSETQ. The CDR3 covers 15 residues. V lost 2 bases, J lost 8 bases, and 4 bases stayed unmatched. For the CDR3, the DNA is TGCGCCAGCAGCTTCAGGACTAGCGGGGGTGATGAGCAGTTCTTC. The encoded protein is CASSFRTSGGDEQFF.

The chain joins TRBV20-1 to TRBJ2-1, with TRBD2 matching 10 bases. CDR3 length: 18 residues. The J segment lost 1 base and the V segment lost 0 bases, leaving 9 bases of the junction unmatched. Germline CDR1 and CDR2: DFQATT and SNEGSKA (reference sequence). CDR3 coding DNA: TGCAGTGCTAGAGATCTAGCTAGCGGGAGTGGGTCCTACAATGAGCAGTTCTTC. Translated: CSARDLASGSGSYNEQFF.

The gene calls are TRBV19 and TRBJ1-5; 7 bases match TRBD1. The CDR3 has 14 residues. The germline gives CDR1 LNHDA, CDR2 SQIVND (reference sequence). V gave up 7 bases and J gave up 5 bases; unmatched junction bases: 8. The CDR3, as DNA: TGTGCCAGTACCACAGTAGGGGGCCATCAGCCCCAGCATTTT. Translated, it gives CASTTVGGHQPQHF. Using reference TRBV19 and TRBJ1-5 for the parts outside the CDR3, the full variable domain is DGGITQSPKYLFRKEGQNVTLSCEQNLNHDAMYWYRQDPGQGLRLIYYSQIVNDFQKGDIAEGYSVSREKKESFPLTVTSAQKNPTAFYLCASTTVGGHQPQHFGDGTRLSIL.

The chain uses TRBV20-1 and TRBJ2-1, with TRBD2 identical over 13 bases. V lost 0 bases and J lost 0; bases outside the gene matches: 8. The germline V gene encodes CDR1 DFQATT and CDR2 SNEGSKA (reference sequence). This CDR3 comprises 19 residues. The CDR3 loop reads CSARDTTSGGSNSYNEQFF. CDR3 nucleotide sequence: TGCAGTGCTAGAGATACGACTAGCGGGGGGTCCAACTCCTACAATGAGCAGTTCTTC.

This clonotype was found a few times. The chain couples TRBV7-6 to TRBJ2-5, with unresolved D. CDR3 length: 14 amino acids. Germline V gives CDR1 SGHVS, CDR2 FNYEAQ. The ends were cut back, 5 bases at V and 1 base at J, with 11 bases in the middle. CDR3 sequence (DNA): TGTGCCAGCAGCCGTTCGGGTTTCCAAGAGACCCAGTACTTC. Its protein is CASSRSGFQETQYF. Filled out from reference TRBV7-6 and TRBJ2-5, the complete variable domain reads GAGVSQSPRYKVTKRGQDVALRCDPISGHVSLYWYRQALGQGPEFLTYFNYEAQQDKSGLPNDRFSAERPEGSISTLTIQRTEQRDSAMYRCASSRSGFQETQYFGPGTRLLVL.

This clonotype was counted once. V gene TRBV20-1 combines with J gene TRBJ2-1; D is uncertain. The germline V gene has CDR1 DFQATT and CDR2 SNEGSKA (reference sequence). The CDR3 loop spans 12 amino acids. V was clipped by 2 bases and J by 5 bases, with 7 bases between them. The CDR3 DNA sequence: TGCAGTGCTAGATCAGAAGACAATGAGCAGTTCTTC. Its translation: CSARSEDNEQFF.

The gene calls are TRBV5-1 and TRBJ1-1, with 9 bases lining up with TRBD1. Germline V gene sequence: CDR1 SGHRS, CDR2 YFSETQ. V shed 0 bases and J 1 base; nucleotides not matched to a gene: 1. The CDR3 runs 15 residues. DNA of the CDR3: TGCGCCAGCAGCTTGGGGACAGGGGCGAACACTGAAGCTTTCTTT. Encoded protein: CASSLGTGANTEAFF. Full variable domain (missing parts from reference TRBV5-1 and TRBJ1-1): KAGVTQTPRYLIKTRGQQVTLSCSPISGHRSVSWYQQTPGQGLQFLFEYFSETQRNKGNFPGRFSGRQFSNSRSEMNVSTLELGDSALYLCASSLGTGANTEAFFGQGTRLTVV.